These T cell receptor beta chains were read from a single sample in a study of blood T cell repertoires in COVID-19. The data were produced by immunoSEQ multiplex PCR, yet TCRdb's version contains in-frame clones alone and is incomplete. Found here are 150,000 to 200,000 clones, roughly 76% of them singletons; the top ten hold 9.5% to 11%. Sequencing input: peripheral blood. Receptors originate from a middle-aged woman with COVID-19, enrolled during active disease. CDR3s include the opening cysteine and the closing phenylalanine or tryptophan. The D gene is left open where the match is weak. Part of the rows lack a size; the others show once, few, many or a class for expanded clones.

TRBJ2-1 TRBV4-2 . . TGTGCCAGCAGCCAAGATCTTGTCTCCTACAATGAGCAGTTCTTC CASSQDLVSYNEQFF
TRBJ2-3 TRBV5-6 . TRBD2 TGTGCCAGCAGCGGAGGATCCGGGACTAGCAGCACAGATACGCAGTATTTT CASSGGSGTSSTDTQYF
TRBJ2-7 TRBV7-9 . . TGTGCCAGCAGCCCCTCGGCAGGTACCTACGAGCAGTACTTC CASSPSAGTYEQYF
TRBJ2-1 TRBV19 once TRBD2 TGTGCCAGTAGTAGGGACTACAACATAGAGCAGTTCTTC CASSRDYNIEQFF
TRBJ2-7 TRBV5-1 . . TGCGCCAGCAGGCTTGGGACATCTACAATCTACGAGCAGTACTTC CASRLGTSTIYEQYF
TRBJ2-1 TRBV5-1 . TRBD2 TGCGCCAGCAGCCCCGGACGGACTAGCTACGGCAATGAGCAGTTCTTC CASSPGRTSYGNEQFF
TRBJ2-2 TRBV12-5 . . TGTGCTAGTGGTTCTGAGGGTCCCGGGGAGCTGTTTTTT CASGSEGPGELFF
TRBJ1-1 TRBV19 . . TGTGCCAGTAGGGACAGAACCACTGAAGCTTTCTTT CASRDRTTEAFF
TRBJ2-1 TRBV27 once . TGTGCCAGCAGTCCAAGACAGGGACTAGGCCGGTTCTTC CASSPRQGLGRFF
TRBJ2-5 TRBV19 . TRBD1 TGTGCCAGCACACCCGGGACAGGGGGCGCGGGGGAGACCCAGTACTTC CASTPGTGGAGETQYF
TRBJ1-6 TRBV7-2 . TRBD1 TGTGCCAGCAGCTTAAGGGACAGGGACCCCCTCCACTTT CASSLRDRDPLHF
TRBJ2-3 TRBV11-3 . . TGTGCCAGCAGCCCCGGTGGGGGGGGGCGCTTAAATACGCAGTATTTT CASSPGGGGRLNTQYF
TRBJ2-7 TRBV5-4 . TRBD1 TGTGCCAGCAGCTCCGACAGGGGCGAGCAGTACTTC CASSSDRGEQYF
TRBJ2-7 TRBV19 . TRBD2 TGTGCCAGTAGTGCCCCGGGACTAGCGGGACTCTACGAGCAGTACTTC CASSAPGLAGLYEQYF
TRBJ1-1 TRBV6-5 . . TGTGCCAGCAGTTTGACTGCGACAGAAATGAACACTGAAGCTTTCTTT CASSLTATEMNTEAFF
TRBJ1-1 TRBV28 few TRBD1 TGTGCCAGCAGTTTGGGACAGGGTAGAGCTTTCTTT CASSLGQGRAFF
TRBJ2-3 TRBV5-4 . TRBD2 TGTGCCAGCAGTCTCGGACTAGCGGGAGCAGATACGCAGTATTTT CASSLGLAGADTQYF